This TCR beta chain was recorded in a study of blood T cells in healthy people across ages. This clonotype was seen repeatedly, ten times or more. Its specificity is unknown. Study-level points and caveats: Fewer expanded clones and more diversity marked long-lived versus aged donors. TCR beta diversity tracked closely with naive T cell percentage.

RNA extraction gave at least 5 micrograms of total RNA per sample. A second PCR of about 6 to 12 cycles used a sample-barcoded 5' primer and a J-beta primer mix. All samples gave at least 2.5 million CDR3-containing paired-end reads. Each CDR3 protein gets one entry after TCRdb re-called the 5' RACE reads with MiXCR. Here the sample spans hundreds of thousands of distinct CDR3 sequences, 22% being singletons. This TCR came from a man in his 70s in good health. Sequenced: blood.

This CDR3 reads CASTPDPSGNGYTF. In DNA form, the CDR3 reads TGTGCCAGCACCCCCGACCCCTCCGGGAACGGCTACACCTTC. The chain combines TRBV7-8 with TRBJ1-2; D unclear. V was clipped by 7 bases and J by 8 bases, with 20 bases between them. The CDR3 has 14 amino acids. CDR1 and CDR2 from the germline V gene are SGHVS and FQNEAQ. Full variable domain (remainder filled in from reference TRBV7-8 and TRBJ1-2): GAGVSQSPRYKVAKRGQDVALRCDPISGHVSLFWYQQALGQGPEFLTYFQNEAQLDKSGLPSDRFFAERPEGSVSTLKIQRTQQEDSAVYLCASTPDPSGNGYTFGSGTRLTVV.